This is a list of T cell receptor beta chains from one sample in a study of beta chain features in type 1 diabetes. The table came from immunoSEQ multiplex PCR; TCRdb's copy has only in-frame clones and leaves some out. The table shows hundreds of thousands of clones, with around 15% occurring only once. Sequenced input: naive CD4+ T cells from blood. The origin of the receptors is a man aged 18 to 29 with type 1 diabetes. The CDR3 runs from the conserved cysteine through the conserved F or W. D genes are given only for firm matches. The listing skips clone size in some rows; elsewhere it reads once, few, many or a size class.

j_call: TRBJ1-1; v_call: TRBV7-9; d_call: .; clone_size: .; cdr3_nt: TGTGCCAGCAGCCTACAGGGAGGCAACACTGAAGCTTTCTTT; cdr3_aa: CASSLQGGNTEAFF
j_call: TRBJ2-7; v_call: TRBV6-5; d_call: TRBD2; clone_size: few; cdr3_nt: TGTGCCAGTAACACCGGGACTAGTTCCTACGAGCAGTACTTC; cdr3_aa: CASNTGTSSYEQYF
j_call: TRBJ1-2; v_call: TRBV7-2; d_call: .; clone_size: few; cdr3_nt: TGTGCCAGCAGCCAGGACGCGGGTGGCTATGGCTACACCTTC; cdr3_aa: CASSQDAGGYGYTF
j_call: TRBJ1-2; v_call: TRBV10-3; d_call: .; clone_size: few; cdr3_nt: TGTGCGATCTCTCCAGGGATGGGCTATGGCTACACCTTC; cdr3_aa: CAISPGMGYGYTF
j_call: TRBJ2-2; v_call: TRBV10-3; d_call: .; clone_size: few; cdr3_nt: TGTGCCATCAGCCCGAGGGGGGACACCGGGGAGCTGTTTTTT; cdr3_aa: CAISPRGDTGELFF
j_call: TRBJ2-7; v_call: TRBV10-2; d_call: .; clone_size: few; cdr3_nt: TGCGCCAGCAGTGAGTATCAGACGCAGATCTACGAGCAGTACTTC; cdr3_aa: CASSEYQTQIYEQYF
j_call: TRBJ2-1; v_call: TRBV7-2; d_call: TRBD1; clone_size: .; cdr3_nt: TGTGCCAGCAGTCCGGACAGGGCCTCCTACAATGAGCAGTTCTTC; cdr3_aa: CASSPDRASYNEQFF
j_call: TRBJ2-3; v_call: TRBV19; d_call: .; clone_size: .; cdr3_nt: TGTGCCAGTAGTATTATAGGGGATACGCAGTATTTT; cdr3_aa: CASSIIGDTQYF
j_call: TRBJ2-3; v_call: TRBV29-1; d_call: TRBD2; clone_size: few; cdr3_nt: TGCAGCGCCTTTAGACTAGCTTCTAGCACAGATACGCAGTATTTT; cdr3_aa: CSAFRLASSTDTQYF
j_call: TRBJ2-6; v_call: TRBV7-8; d_call: .; clone_size: .; cdr3_nt: TGTGCCAGCAGCGGGAGGTTCGAGGCCAACGTCCTGACTTTC; cdr3_aa: CASSGRFEANVLTF
j_call: TRBJ2-5; v_call: TRBV11-2; d_call: .; clone_size: few; cdr3_nt: TGTGCCAGCAGCACGAGATCGGGTAGCGTGATGGTGGAGACCCAGTACTTC; cdr3_aa: CASSTRSGSVMVETQYF
j_call: TRBJ2-1; v_call: TRBV9; d_call: TRBD2; clone_size: .; cdr3_nt: TGTGCCAGCAGCGTGGTTAGCGGGGGAACGGGGTACAATGAGCAGTTCTTC; cdr3_aa: CASSVVSGGTGYNEQFF
j_call: TRBJ2-1; v_call: TRBV28; d_call: TRBD1; clone_size: few; cdr3_nt: TGTGCCAGCAGTGACAGGGGAGGTCCCAATGAGCAGTTCTTC; cdr3_aa: CASSDRGGPNEQFF
j_call: TRBJ2-1; v_call: TRBV27; d_call: .; clone_size: .; cdr3_nt: TGTGCCAGCAGTTTGGGGCAGGGACACAATGAGCAGTTCTTC; cdr3_aa: CASSLGQGHNEQFF
j_call: TRBJ1-2; v_call: TRBV9; d_call: .; clone_size: few; cdr3_nt: TGTGCCAGCAGCGTAGGAACGGATACTAACTATGGCTACACCTTC; cdr3_aa: CASSVGTDTNYGYTF
j_call: TRBJ2-1; v_call: TRBV9; d_call: .; clone_size: .; cdr3_nt: TGTGCCAGCAGCGAGCAAGGAACTCGACACGAAACGAGCTCCTACAATGAGCAGTTCTTC; cdr3_aa: CASSEQGTRHETSSYNEQFF
j_call: TRBJ2-2; v_call: TRBV11-2; d_call: .; clone_size: .; cdr3_nt: TGTGCCAGCAGCGCCCGAGGAGGGACCTGGGACAGCCCGGGGGAGCTGTTTTTT; cdr3_aa: CASSARGGTWDSPGELFF
j_call: TRBJ2-1; v_call: TRBV5-1; d_call: .; clone_size: few; cdr3_nt: TGCGCCAGCAGCTTGCTTACGGGCCTATACAATGAGCAGTTCTTC; cdr3_aa: CASSLLTGLYNEQFF
j_call: TRBJ2-7; v_call: TRBV7-9; d_call: .; clone_size: .; cdr3_nt: TGTGCCAGCAGCTTTGCCCACGAGCAGTACTTC; cdr3_aa: CASSFAHEQYF
j_call: TRBJ2-1; v_call: TRBV25-1; d_call: .; clone_size: .; cdr3_nt: TGTGCCAGCAGTGATACCGGGGGCTACAATGAGCAGTTCTTC; cdr3_aa: CASSDTGGYNEQFF
j_call: TRBJ2-4; v_call: TRBV5-6; d_call: .; clone_size: few; cdr3_nt: TGTGCCAGCAGCTTCGAGTCGTCGAAAAACATTCAGTACTTC; cdr3_aa: CASSFESSKNIQYF
j_call: TRBJ2-7; v_call: TRBV15; d_call: .; clone_size: few; cdr3_nt: TGTGCCACCAGCAGAGATCGGGGAGGGGGAGAGCAGTACTTC; cdr3_aa: CATSRDRGGGEQYF
j_call: TRBJ2-6; v_call: TRBV7-9; d_call: .; clone_size: .; cdr3_nt: TGTGCCAGCAGCCCGCCCACCACGGGTCTCTACTCTGGGGCCAACGTCCTGACTTTC; cdr3_aa: CASSPPTTGLYSGANVLTF
j_call: TRBJ1-1; v_call: TRBV18; d_call: .; clone_size: .; cdr3_nt: TGTGCCAGCTCACCACCTCTGGACACTGAAGCTTTCTTT; cdr3_aa: CASSPPLDTEAFF
j_call: TRBJ1-2; v_call: TRBV19; d_call: .; clone_size: .; cdr3_nt: TGTGCCAGTAGCCCCTTGAGCACAGGCTCCTATGGCTACACCTTC; cdr3_aa: CASSPLSTGSYGYTF
j_call: TRBJ2-7; v_call: TRBV29-1; d_call: TRBD1; clone_size: few; cdr3_nt: TGCAGCGTTGCTAGTGGTCAGGGGGCGGACGAGCAGTACTTC; cdr3_aa: CSVASGQGADEQYF
j_call: TRBJ2-7; v_call: TRBV4-2; d_call: TRBD2; clone_size: few; cdr3_nt: TGTGCCAGCAGCCAAGGAGTCGGGAGGGTCTACGAGCAGTACTTC; cdr3_aa: CASSQGVGRVYEQYF
j_call: TRBJ1-4; v_call: TRBV5-1; d_call: .; clone_size: .; cdr3_nt: TGCGCCAGCAGCTTAGCTGCAACTAATGAAAAACTGTTTTTT; cdr3_aa: CASSLAATNEKLFF
j_call: TRBJ2-7; v_call: TRBV28; d_call: TRBD2; clone_size: few; cdr3_nt: TGTGCCAGCAGTTCTGGGACTACCGGATACGAGCAGTACTTC; cdr3_aa: CASSSGTTGYEQYF
j_call: TRBJ1-5; v_call: TRBV4-2; d_call: TRBD1; clone_size: few; cdr3_nt: TGTGCCAGCAGTCCTTCGGGACAGGGACTCAATCAGCCCCAGCATTTT; cdr3_aa: CASSPSGQGLNQPQHF
j_call: TRBJ2-7; v_call: TRBV7-2; d_call: TRBD2; clone_size: .; cdr3_nt: TGTGCCAGCAGCTTAGTAGCGGGAGTTCTCGAGCAGTACTTC; cdr3_aa: CASSLVAGVLEQYF
j_call: TRBJ2-5; v_call: TRBV5-1; d_call: .; clone_size: few; cdr3_nt: TGCGCCAGCAGCCGGCAAATTCAGGGGGAGACCCAGTACTTC; cdr3_aa: CASSRQIQGETQYF
j_call: TRBJ2-3; v_call: TRBV6-5; d_call: .; clone_size: few; cdr3_nt: TGTGCCAGCAGTTACAGGAGCGGCACAGATACGCAGTATTTT; cdr3_aa: CASSYRSGTDTQYF
j_call: TRBJ2-6; v_call: TRBV29-1; d_call: .; clone_size: .; cdr3_nt: TGCAGCGCCCGCGCGGGGACAGAAGCAGCTGGGGCCAACGTCCTGACTTTC; cdr3_aa: CSARAGTEAAGANVLTF
j_call: TRBJ1-6; v_call: TRBV5-4; d_call: TRBD1; clone_size: few; cdr3_nt: TGTGCCAGCAGCTTACGGGACAGCTATAATTCACCCCTCCACTTT; cdr3_aa: CASSLRDSYNSPLHF
j_call: TRBJ2-1; v_call: TRBV6-1; d_call: .; clone_size: .; cdr3_nt: TGTGCCAGCAGTGAATGGACGAATGAGCAGTTCTTC; cdr3_aa: CASSEWTNEQFF
j_call: TRBJ2-3; v_call: TRBV28; d_call: .; clone_size: few; cdr3_nt: TGTGCCAGCAGGCGGACAGCCACAGATACGCAGTATTTT; cdr3_aa: CASRRTATDTQYF
j_call: TRBJ1-1; v_call: TRBV30; d_call: TRBD1; clone_size: few; cdr3_nt: TGTGCCTGGGGACACAGGGGGTTTAACACTGAAGCTTTCTTT; cdr3_aa: CAWGHRGFNTEAFF
j_call: TRBJ2-1; v_call: TRBV6-5; d_call: .; clone_size: .; cdr3_nt: TGTGCCAGCAGTCGAGGCGGGGCCGGTGAGCAGTTCTTC; cdr3_aa: CASSRGGAGEQFF
j_call: TRBJ2-5; v_call: TRBV5-6; d_call: TRBD1; clone_size: few; cdr3_nt: TGTGCCAGCAGCTTGGCCGGGGCAGGGGGACAAGAGACCCAGTACTTC; cdr3_aa: CASSLAGAGGQETQYF
j_call: TRBJ1-2; v_call: TRBV29-1; d_call: .; clone_size: .; cdr3_nt: TGCAGCACCCCGGGTGGTGAATTTTATGGCTACACCTTC; cdr3_aa: CSTPGGEFYGYTF
j_call: TRBJ2-5; v_call: TRBV7-2; d_call: .; clone_size: once; cdr3_nt: TGTGCCAGCAGCTCCGACTCGGGGGTGGCCCAGTACTTC; cdr3_aa: CASSSDSGVAQYF
j_call: TRBJ2-3; v_call: TRBV25-1; d_call: .; clone_size: .; cdr3_nt: TGTGCCAGCAGTGAATTTTTGGGGACGCAGTATTTT; cdr3_aa: CASSEFLGTQYF
j_call: TRBJ2-3; v_call: TRBV19; d_call: TRBD2; clone_size: .; cdr3_nt: TGTGCCAGTAGGGCTCGACTAGCGCAAACAGATACGCAGTATTTT; cdr3_aa: CASRARLAQTDTQYF
j_call: TRBJ2-3; v_call: TRBV7-2; d_call: .; clone_size: few; cdr3_nt: TGTGCCAGCAGCTTGTCTGATACGCAGTATTTT; cdr3_aa: CASSLSDTQYF
j_call: TRBJ1-2; v_call: TRBV7-2; d_call: .; clone_size: few; cdr3_nt: TGTGCCAGCAGGAAGGCAGGTTGGCCCTATGGCTACACCTTC; cdr3_aa: CASRKAGWPYGYTF
j_call: TRBJ2-1; v_call: TRBV5-4; d_call: TRBD2; clone_size: .; cdr3_nt: TGTGCCAGCATTCGGGGGACTAGCGGGTTGCAGGGCAATGAGCAGTTCTTC; cdr3_aa: CASIRGTSGLQGNEQFF
j_call: TRBJ1-6; v_call: TRBV11-2; d_call: .; clone_size: few; cdr3_nt: TGTGCCAGCAGTATTAGGGACTGGTCACCCCTCCACTTT; cdr3_aa: CASSIRDWSPLHF
j_call: TRBJ2-7; v_call: TRBV30; d_call: .; clone_size: .; cdr3_nt: TGTGCCTGGACTTTCCGTGGAGGCCGGTCCTACGAGCAGTACTTC; cdr3_aa: CAWTFRGGRSYEQYF
j_call: TRBJ2-5; v_call: TRBV5-1; d_call: .; clone_size: .; cdr3_nt: TGCGCCAGCAGCTACAGGCCGTTTGAGACCCAGTACTTC; cdr3_aa: CASSYRPFETQYF
j_call: TRBJ2-1; v_call: TRBV21-1; d_call: .; clone_size: few; cdr3_nt: TGTGCCAGCAGCAAAGCAGGAACAGCCTCCTACAATGAGCAGTTCTTC; cdr3_aa: CASSKAGTASYNEQFF
j_call: TRBJ2-3; v_call: TRBV9; d_call: TRBD2; clone_size: few; cdr3_nt: TGTGCCAGCAGCGCGGGGACTAGCGGTACAGATACGCAGTATTTT; cdr3_aa: CASSAGTSGTDTQYF
j_call: TRBJ2-7; v_call: TRBV7-2; d_call: .; clone_size: few; cdr3_nt: TGTGCCAGCAGCGGTCCGGGCGACTCCTACGAGCAGTACTTC; cdr3_aa: CASSGPGDSYEQYF
j_call: TRBJ2-7; v_call: TRBV5-1; d_call: TRBD1; clone_size: few; cdr3_nt: TGCGCCAGCAGCTTGGTTCGGCAGGGGGCCTACGAGCAGTACTTC; cdr3_aa: CASSLVRQGAYEQYF
j_call: TRBJ2-6; v_call: TRBV19; d_call: .; clone_size: .; cdr3_nt: TGTGCCAGTAGAACGACAGACTCTGGGGCCAACGTCCTGACTTTC; cdr3_aa: CASRTTDSGANVLTF
j_call: TRBJ1-1; v_call: TRBV6-5; d_call: .; clone_size: .; cdr3_nt: TGTGCCAGCAGATCACGGGGTTCAGCTTTCTTT; cdr3_aa: CASRSRGSAFF
j_call: TRBJ1-2; v_call: TRBV6-4; d_call: .; clone_size: .; cdr3_nt: TGTGCCAGCAGTGACAGACTACCTAACTATGGCTACACCTTC; cdr3_aa: CASSDRLPNYGYTF
j_call: TRBJ2-7; v_call: TRBV2; d_call: .; clone_size: .; cdr3_nt: TGTGCCAGCAGTTACGAGCTCGAGCAGTACTTC; cdr3_aa: CASSYELEQYF
j_call: TRBJ1-2; v_call: TRBV25-1; d_call: .; clone_size: .; cdr3_nt: TGTGCCAGCAGTGATCACCGACGGGCGTGGGGGGGCTACACCTTC; cdr3_aa: CASSDHRRAWGGYTF